The rows below give T cell receptor beta chains drawn from one sample of a study of blood T cell repertoires in COVID-19. The assay was immunoSEQ multiplex PCR, and TCRdb's table has in-frame clones only and misses some. The table lists more than 100,000 clones, roughly nine tenths of them singletons. The sample taken for sequencing was peripheral blood. Receptors originate from a woman aged 55-70 years with acute or convalescent COVID-19. Each CDR3 is given with its conserved first and last residue. Each record gives: CDR3 DNA, CDR3 protein, V gene, D gene, clone size, J gene. The D gene is left open where the match is weak. Clone size is shown for a subset of rows, as once, few, many or a class of expanded clone.

cdr3_nt: TGTGCCAGCAGCCAAAGGGGATTGGCTAGCGGGAGGGCCGGGGAGCTGTTTTTT
cdr3_aa: CASSQRGLASGRAGELFF
v_call: TRBV3-1/TRBV3-2
d_call: TRBD2
clone_size: -
j_call: TRBJ2-2

cdr3_nt: TGTGCCAGCAGCCTCAGGGGGCTGGGGCAGCCCCAGCATTTT
cdr3_aa: CASSLRGLGQPQHF
v_call: TRBV28
d_call: TRBD1
clone_size: -
j_call: TRBJ1-5

cdr3_nt: TGTGCCAGCAGCTTAAGTGGAGGGTATGAGCAGTTCTTC
cdr3_aa: CASSLSGGYEQFF
v_call: TRBV7-9
d_call: -
clone_size: -
j_call: TRBJ2-1

cdr3_nt: TGTGCCAGCAAAGGGGGCGTAGGGAGCAATCAGCCCCAGCATTTT
cdr3_aa: CASKGGVGSNQPQHF
v_call: TRBV2
d_call: TRBD1
clone_size: -
j_call: TRBJ1-5

cdr3_nt: TGTGCCAGCAGGATTGACCAGGGTAACACTGAAGCTTTCTTT
cdr3_aa: CASRIDQGNTEAFF
v_call: TRBV2
d_call: -
clone_size: -
j_call: TRBJ1-1

cdr3_nt: TGTGCCAGCAGGAGTCGACAGGGTAGTCTCTATGGCTACACCTTC
cdr3_aa: CASRSRQGSLYGYTF
v_call: TRBV2
d_call: TRBD1
clone_size: -
j_call: TRBJ1-2

cdr3_nt: TGTGCCAGCAGTCGAAGGCGGACTAATGAAAAACTGTTTTTT
cdr3_aa: CASSRRRTNEKLFF
v_call: TRBV2
d_call: -
clone_size: -
j_call: TRBJ1-4

cdr3_nt: TGTGCCACCACCGGGACAGAGAACACAGATACGCAGTATTTT
cdr3_aa: CATTGTENTDTQYF
v_call: TRBV10-3
d_call: TRBD1
clone_size: -
j_call: TRBJ2-3

cdr3_nt: TGTGCCAGCAGCCTACGACTCGGCCGCACAGATACGCAGTATTTT
cdr3_aa: CASSLRLGRTDTQYF
v_call: TRBV3-1/TRBV3-2
d_call: -
clone_size: -
j_call: TRBJ2-3

cdr3_nt: TGTGCTAGTGCCTTTACAGGACGCAATCAGCCCCAGCATTTT
cdr3_aa: CASAFTGRNQPQHF
v_call: TRBV12-5
d_call: -
clone_size: -
j_call: TRBJ1-5

cdr3_nt: TGTGCCAGCAGCTTAGCGGGACAGGGGGCATGGGATACGCAGTATTTT
cdr3_aa: CASSLAGQGAWDTQYF
v_call: TRBV11-3
d_call: TRBD1
clone_size: -
j_call: TRBJ2-3

cdr3_nt: TGTGCCAGCAGTTTCATGGAGACCCAGTACTTC
cdr3_aa: CASSFMETQYF
v_call: TRBV28
d_call: -
clone_size: -
j_call: TRBJ2-5

cdr3_nt: TGTGCCAGCCATAGCAAGTCAGACACCGGGGAGCTGTTTTTT
cdr3_aa: CASHSKSDTGELFF
v_call: TRBV27
d_call: -
clone_size: -
j_call: TRBJ2-2

cdr3_nt: TGTGCCAGCAGTTTACTCGCGAGAGGCAATGAGCAGTTCTTC
cdr3_aa: CASSLLARGNEQFF
v_call: TRBV27
d_call: -
clone_size: -
j_call: TRBJ2-1

cdr3_nt: TGTGCCAGCAGCGACCCGGGCCCCGGGAGCTACTTC
cdr3_aa: CASSDPGPGSYF
v_call: TRBV2
d_call: -
clone_size: -
j_call: TRBJ2-7

cdr3_nt: TGTGCCAGCAGTGAAGCAGGCGGGGAAGGGAACTATGGCTACACCTTC
cdr3_aa: CASSEAGGEGNYGYTF
v_call: TRBV6-1
d_call: -
clone_size: once
j_call: TRBJ1-2

cdr3_nt: TGTGCCAGTAGTGCGACTAGCGGGAAAGGTGGCAATGAGCAGTTCTTC
cdr3_aa: CASSATSGKGGNEQFF
v_call: TRBV19
d_call: TRBD2
clone_size: -
j_call: TRBJ2-1

cdr3_nt: TGTGCCAGCAGCTTAGGACTGAGGAGCTCCTACGAGCAGTACTTC
cdr3_aa: CASSLGLRSSYEQYF
v_call: TRBV11-2
d_call: -
clone_size: -
j_call: TRBJ2-7